One sample yielded the 20 T cell receptor beta chains listed below, sequenced in a study of cytomegalovirus exposure and HLA in healthy donors. The primer mix had 60 Vbeta and 13 Jbeta primers. Clones were read by immunoSEQ multiplex PCR, and TCRdb kept only the in-frame ones, dropping some. This table holds some 200,000 clones, around 77% found once. The specimen sequenced was PBMCs. These receptors came from a woman younger than 45 in good health and CMV-seronegative.

The rearrangement joins TRBV9 to TRBJ2-1; D possibly corresponds to TRBD1 (5 bases). CDR1 is SGDLS and CDR2 is YYNGEE in the germline V gene. The CDR3 is 15 residues long. V lost 3 bases and J 5 bases, leaving 15 bases between the germline ends. CDR3 in amino acids: CASSERQPKNNEQFF. The CDR3 DNA reads as TGTGCCAGCAGCGAACGACAGCCGAAAAACAATGAGCAGTTCTTC. Together with reference TRBV9 and TRBJ2-1, the CDR3 gives the full variable domain: DSGVTQTPKHLITATGQRVTLRCSPRSGDLSVYWYQQSLDQGLQFLIQYYNGEERAKGNILERFSAQQFPDLHSELNLSSLELGDSALYFCASSERQPKNNEQFFGPGTRLTVL.

This rearrangement joins TRBV6-1 to TRBJ2-7, with a weak D call TRBD1 (5 bases). Trimming stripped 2 bases from V and 5 bases from J, with 13 bases between. The CDR3 extends over 14 amino acids. Germline CDR1 MNHNS, CDR2 SASEGT. The CDR3 DNA sequence: TGTGCCAGCAGTGAACGGAAGGGGTCCCACGAGCAGTACTTC. This codes for CASSERKGSHEQYF.

The chain uses TRBV28 and TRBJ2-7; D perhaps matches TRBD2 (6 bases). Germline-derived CDR1 and CDR2 are MDHEN and SYDVKM. CDR3 length: 11 residues. Trimming pared 11 bases from V and 5 bases from J, leaving 13 bases between. The CDR3 is CAEGGWNEQYF. CDR3 DNA sequence: TGTGCCGAGGGAGGTTGGAACGAGCAGTACTTC.

This clone was found a few times. V gene TRBV5-1 combines with J gene TRBJ2-1; 7 nucleotides match TRBD2. CDR1 and CDR2 from the germline V gene are SGHRS and YFSETQ. J gave up 5 bases and V 0 bases, and 17 bases lay outside the gene matches. The CDR3 runs to 19 residues. The chain's CDR3 is CASSLVPPTRGGGNNEQFF. Here the CDR3 DNA reads TGCGCCAGCAGCTTGGTGCCTCCCACGAGAGGCGGGGGTAACAATGAGCAGTTCTTC.

This clone was recorded only once. The chain joins TRBV18 to TRBJ2-5; TRBD2 matches 10 bases. Trimming took 3 bases from V and 5 from J; bases not matched to a gene: 15. The CDR3 length is 18 residues. The germline gives CDR1 KGHSH, CDR2 LQKENI. As DNA, the CDR3 is TGTGCCAGCTCACCCCTCGCGGCTTCACTAGCGGGATACGAGACCCAGTACTTC. Its translation is CASSPLAASLAGYETQYF.

This clone was recorded only once. The gene calls are TRBV19 and TRBJ1-2; 10 bases align to TRBD1. Unmatched junction bases numbered 9, after V lost 7 bases and J lost 4 bases. The CDR3 is 15 amino acids. Germline V gene data show CDR1 as LNHDA and CDR2 as SQIVND (reference sequence). The DNA for the CDR3 is TGTGCCAGTACCCACCCGGGACAGGGGTTCTATGGCTACACCTTC. Its translation: CASTHPGQGFYGYTF.

The CDR3 DNA reads as TGTGCCAGCAGCCGAGAAAACAGGGTTTACACTGAAGCTTTCTTT. Translated, it gives CASSRENRVYTEAFF. V gene TRBV6-1 combines with J gene TRBJ1-1; maybe TRBD1 (6 bases). CDR1 is MNHNS, CDR2 SASEGT, per germline. The CDR3 consists of 15 residues. The V and J ends lost 6 bases and 3 bases respectively, with 17 bases between them.

The V and J genes are TRBV5-4 and TRBJ2-2; 8 positions agree with TRBD2. Germline CDR1 and CDR2: SGHNT and YYREEE (reference sequence). This CDR3 has 16 amino acids. Unmatched junction bases numbered 6, after V lost 3 bases and J lost 2 bases. In nucleotides, the CDR3 is TGTGCCAGCAGCTCGGGGGGGGGCGCCAACACCGGGGAGCTGTTTTTT. This sequence encodes CASSSGGGANTGELFF.

There are a few counts of this clone. The J gene is TRBJ1-1, the V gene TRBV5-1; 9 positions agree with TRBD1. This CDR3 spans 16 amino acids. Germline values: CDR1 SGHRS, CDR2 YFSETQ. V was clipped by 4 bases and J by 6 bases; unmatched bases: 13. CDR3: CASSPGTGRSGAEAFF. The CDR3 DNA reads TGCGCCAGCAGCCCAGGGACAGGGAGGAGTGGGGCTGAAGCTTTCTTT.

The rearrangement links TRBV5-6 to TRBJ2-1, with a weak D call TRBD2 (6 bases). Germline V CDR1 and CDR2: SGHDT, YYEEEE. V lost 4 bases to trimming and J lost 7 bases, with 12 bases between them. CDR3 length equals 13 residues. DNA for the CDR3: TGTGCCAGCAGCGGAGGGGATTGGAATGAGCAGTTCTTC. It is translated as CASSGGDWNEQFF.

The chain employs TRBV5-1 and TRBJ2-5; D may be TRBD1 (5 bases). The CDR3 has 13 residues. Germline V gene sequence: CDR1 SGHRS, CDR2 YFSETQ. V gave up 7 bases and J gave up 2 bases, with 12 bases separating them. Written as DNA, the CDR3 is TGCGCCAGCGCTAGACAGCAACAAGAGACCCAGTACTTC. This codes for CASARQQQETQYF.

The rearrangement joins TRBV30 to TRBJ2-7, with D possibly TRBD2 on 6 matching bases. The CDR3 consists of 12 residues. V lost 3 bases and J lost 4, with 10 bases in between. From germline, CDR1 is GTSNPN and CDR2 SVGIG (reference sequence). The CDR3 region has the DNA TGTGCCTGGAGAGTGGGGAGGTACGAGCAGTACTTC. It translates to CAWRVGRYEQYF.

The chain carries TRBV25-1 and TRBJ1-6; TRBD1 matches 7 bases. V trimming: 6 bases; J trimming: 7 bases; junction bases outside the gene matches: 9. The CDR3 totals 15 residues. CDR1 and CDR2 from the germline V gene are MGHDK and SYGVNS. The CDR3 region has the DNA TGTGCCAGCAGGGCCCTGACAGGGTCAAATTCACCCCTCCACTTT. It yields the protein CASRALTGSNSPLHF.

This clone was counted a single time. The rearrangement uses TRBV27 and TRBJ1-6; tentatively, D is TRBD1 (5 bases). This CDR3 spans 13 amino acids. V was pared by 6 bases and J by 15 bases, with 18 bases between. Germline V lookup: CDR1 MNHEY, CDR2 SMNVEV (reference sequence). This chain's CDR3 is CASSSTTVGGLHF. CDR3 bases: TGTGCCAGCAGCTCAACAACTGTGGGGGGCCTCCACTTT.

This clone was detected once. This chain connects TRBV5-6 to TRBJ2-5; D might be TRBD2 (5 bases). The CDR3 spans 16 residues. Trimming took off 0 bases at V and 5 bases at J, with 17 bases between the two ends. The germline V gene has CDR1 SGHDT and CDR2 YYEEEE. Here the CDR3 reads CASSLAGVFSWETQYF. In DNA form, the CDR3 reads TGTGCCAGCAGCTTGGCCGGGGTGTTCTCGTGGGAGACCCAGTACTTC.

The chain is built from TRBV10-3 and TRBJ2-2; D uncertain. The V gene's germline CDR1 is ENHRY and CDR2 SYGVKD. The CDR3 runs 13 residues. The V end was cut by 7 bases, the J end by 0 bases, with 6 bases between. In DNA, the CDR3 is TGTGCCATCAACAACCCGAACACCGGGGAGCTGTTTTTT. It is translated as CAINNPNTGELFF.

This sequence joins TRBV28 and TRBJ1-1; perhaps TRBD1 as D (6 bases). Germline values: CDR1 MDHEN, CDR2 SYDVKM. The ends were cut back, 3 bases at V and 1 base at J, with 15 bases in the middle. The CDR3 totals 16 residues. CDR3 region: CASSLVQGQGNTEAFF. In DNA, the CDR3 is TGTGCCAGCAGTTTGGTCCAGGGGCAAGGGAACACTGAAGCTTTCTTT.

This clone occurred a few times. V gene TRBV7-9 combines with J gene TRBJ2-1; TRBD2 aligns across 11 bases. Trimming at V came to 5 bases and at J to 8 bases, leaving 11 bases not matched to a gene. From germline, CDR1 is SEHNR and CDR2 FQNEAQ (reference sequence). The CDR3 is 16 amino acids. CDR3 nucleotide sequence: TGTGCCAGCAGCCTCCAACTAGCGGGAGTGACAGATGAGCAGTTCTTC. Protein sequence: CASSLQLAGVTDEQFF.

This clone has only a few counts. The chain has TRBV18 and TRBJ2-1; D is uncertain. The CDR3 spans 16 residues. V lost 3 bases to trimming and J lost 0 bases, with 12 bases between them. Looked up from germline, CDR1 is KGHSH and CDR2 is LQKENI. CDR3 loop: CASSPRLMSSYNEQFF. The CDR3 DNA reads TGTGCCAGCTCACCGAGGTTGATGAGCTCCTACAATGAGCAGTTCTTC.

This chain connects TRBV7-6 to TRBJ2-7; no clear D. This CDR3 contains 14 residues. The V end was cut by 1 base, the J end by 0 bases, with 7 bases between. Germline assignment: CDR1 SGHVS and CDR2 FNYEAQ. CDR3 residues: CASSLVHSSYEQYF. The CDR3 bases are TGTGCCAGCAGCTTAGTACACAGCTCCTACGAGCAGTACTTC.